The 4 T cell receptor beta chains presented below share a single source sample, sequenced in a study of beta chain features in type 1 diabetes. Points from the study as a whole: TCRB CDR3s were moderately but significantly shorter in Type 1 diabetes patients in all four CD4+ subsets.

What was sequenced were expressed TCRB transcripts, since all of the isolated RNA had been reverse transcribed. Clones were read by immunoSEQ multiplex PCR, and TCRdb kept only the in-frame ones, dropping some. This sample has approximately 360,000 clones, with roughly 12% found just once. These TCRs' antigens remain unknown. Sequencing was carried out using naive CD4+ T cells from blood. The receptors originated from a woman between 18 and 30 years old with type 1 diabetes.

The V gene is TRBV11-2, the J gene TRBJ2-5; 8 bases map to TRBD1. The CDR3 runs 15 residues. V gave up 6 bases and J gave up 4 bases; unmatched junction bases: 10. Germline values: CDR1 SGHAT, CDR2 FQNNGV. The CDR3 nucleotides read TGTGCCAGCAGAAACCTCAGGGGGCGCGGAGAGACCCAGTACTTC. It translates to CASRNLRGRGETQYF.

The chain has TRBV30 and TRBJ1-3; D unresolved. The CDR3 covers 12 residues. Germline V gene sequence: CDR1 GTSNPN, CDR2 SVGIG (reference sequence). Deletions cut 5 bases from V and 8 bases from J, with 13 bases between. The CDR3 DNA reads TGTGCCTGGGGCACGATCCCACACACCATATATTTT. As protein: CAWGTIPHTIYF.

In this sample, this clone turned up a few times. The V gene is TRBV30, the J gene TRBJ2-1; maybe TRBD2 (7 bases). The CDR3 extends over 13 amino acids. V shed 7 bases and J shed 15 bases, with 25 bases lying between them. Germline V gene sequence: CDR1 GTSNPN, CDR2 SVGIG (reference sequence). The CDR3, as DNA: TGTGCCTCGAGGGGGGGAGGGACGACGATTTTGTTCTTC. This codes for CASRGGGTTILFF. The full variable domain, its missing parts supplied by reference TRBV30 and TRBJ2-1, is SQTIHQWPATLVQPVGSPLSLECTVEGTSNPNLYWYRQAAGRGLQLLFYSVGIGQISSEVPQNLSASRPQDRQFILSSKKLLLSDSGFYLCASRGGGTTILFFGPGTRLTVL.

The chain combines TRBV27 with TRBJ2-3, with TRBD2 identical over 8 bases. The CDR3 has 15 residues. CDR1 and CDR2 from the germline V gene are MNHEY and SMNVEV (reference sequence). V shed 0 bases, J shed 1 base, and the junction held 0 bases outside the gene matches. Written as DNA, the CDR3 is TGTGCCAGCAGTTTATCGCGGGGGGGCACAGATACGCAGTATTTT. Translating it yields CASSLSRGGTDTQYF.